Each of the 25 T cell receptor beta chains below was sequenced from the same sample in a study of technical replicates of blood from several donors. Libraries were prepared by immunoSEQ multiplex PCR; TCRdb keeps only in-frame clonotypes and omits some of them. The data show around 89,000 clones, approximately 94% seen once. Specimen: T cells isolated from PBMCs. Receptors originate from a human donor in good health.

The chain joins TRBV7-8 to TRBJ2-5; maybe TRBD1 (6 bases). Germline CDR1 and CDR2: SGHVS and FQNEAQ. Trimming pared 0 bases from V and 5 bases from J, leaving 7 bases between. The CDR3 extends over 13 amino acids. The DNA of the CDR3 is TGTGCCAGCAGCTTAGCGGGGGCGGAGACCCAGTACTTC. This codes for CASSLAGAETQYF.

The sample holds one count of this clone. V is TRBV6-5 and J is TRBJ1-2, with TRBD1 as a possible D gene (6 bases). Between the trimmed V and J ends, which lost 6 bases and 0 bases, there was a span of 8 bases. This CDR3 region has 13 residues. Germline-derived CDR1 and CDR2 are MNHEY and SVGAGI. CDR3 bases: TGTGCCAGCAGAAGGGACACTAACTATGGCTACACCTTC. It specifies CASRRDTNYGYTF.

The sample holds one count of this clone. At one of its ends the junction is not consistent with the germline gene, which may arise from a read error. The chain couples TRBV18 to TRBJ2-3; tentatively, D is TRBD2 (6 bases). CDR1 and CDR2 (germline): KGHSH, LQKENI. This CDR3 spans 13 amino acids. CDR3 region: CASSLAISDTQYF. The CDR3 region has the DNA TGTGCTAGCTCACTAGCTATCTCAGATACGCAGTATTTT.

The V call is TRBV6-5, the J call TRBJ1-1, with D hard to call. V was trimmed by 7 bases and J by 0 bases, leaving 9 bases between them. The CDR3 has 13 amino acids. Germline V gene sequence: CDR1 MNHEY, CDR2 SVGAGI. The CDR3 DNA reads as TGTGCCAGCATCAACAGAATGAACACTGAAGCTTTCTTT. The encoded protein is CASINRMNTEAFF.

This clone occurred once. This rearrangement joins TRBV27 to TRBJ2-7; D perhaps matches TRBD1 (6 bases). CDR3 length: 14 residues. Germline CDR1 MNHEY, CDR2 SMNVEV (reference sequence). V gave up 3 bases and J gave up 2 bases, with 11 bases separating them. Here the CDR3 DNA reads TGTGCCAGCAGTTTCAGCCAGGGGCCCTACGAGCAGTACTTC. Translated, it gives CASSFSQGPYEQYF.

This chain connects TRBV11-2 to TRBJ2-1; D ambiguous. V was clipped by 4 bases and J by 15 bases, with 13 bases between them. From germline, CDR1 is SGHAT and CDR2 FQNNGV. The CDR3 totals 11 residues. The CDR3 here is CASSSRYPVFF. The CDR3 DNA follows: TGTGCCAGCAGCTCTAGGTATCCAGTGTTCTTC.

The chain joins TRBV2 to TRBJ2-7, with 9 bases aligning to TRBD2. The CDR3 totals 12 residues. Germline V gene sequence: CDR1 SNHLY, CDR2 FYNNEI. V shed 11 bases and J 0 bases; nucleotides not matched to a gene: 2. CDR3 nucleotide sequence: TGTGCCGGTAGCGGGGGCTCCTACGAGCAGTACTTC. Translating gives CAGSGGSYEQYF. The full variable domain, rest sourced from reference TRBV2 and TRBJ2-7, is EPEVTQTPSHQVTQMGQEVILRCVPISNHLYFYWYRQILGQKVEFLVSFYNNEISEKSEIFDDQFSVERPDGSNFTLKIRSTKLEDSAMYFCAGSGGSYEQYFGPGTRLTVT.

The rearrangement uses TRBV21-1 and TRBJ1-5. TRBV21-1 corresponds to a pseudogene. The CDR3 consists of 11 residues. DNA for the CDR3: TGTGCCACCGGGTTCAATCAGCCCCAGCATTTT. Its protein is CATGFNQPQHF.

V usage is TRBV19 and J usage is TRBJ2-1; no definite D call. Per germline, CDR1 LNHDA and CDR2 SQIVND (reference sequence). V lost 3 bases, J lost 10 bases, and 22 bases lay in between. CDR3 length equals 16 residues. CDR3 protein: CASSIMVSAGVAEQFF. Here the CDR3 DNA reads TGTGCCAGTAGTATTATGGTGAGCGCTGGTGTGGCGGAGCAGTTCTTC.

J is TRBJ2-1 and V is TRBV12-5, with 8 positions matching TRBD2. The CDR3 contains 19 residues. The germline CDR1 and CDR2 sequences are LGHNT and FRNRAP. Trimming cost V 0 bases and J 0 bases; bases outside gene matches: 10. CDR3 in DNA: TGTGCTAGTGGTTTGGTGGTGGCCGAGAGCGGGAGCTCCTACAATGAGCAGTTCTTC. Its translation: CASGLVVAESGSSYNEQFF.

The chain joins TRBV2 to TRBJ1-4; a possible D gene is TRBD1 (6 bases). Germline loops: CDR1 SNHLY, CDR2 FYNNEI. This CDR3 contains 15 residues. V gave up 2 bases and J gave up 6 bases, with 13 bases separating them. The CDR3 loop reads CASSEIGGEDEKLFF. The CDR3 DNA reads as TGTGCCAGCAGTGAAATAGGGGGGGAAGATGAAAAACTGTTTTTT.

Only one count was recorded for this clone. The chain employs TRBV18 and TRBJ1-1, with TRBD1 identical over 10 bases. Germline CDR1 reads KGHSH; CDR2 reads LQKENI. Trimming at V came to 4 bases and at J to 5 bases, leaving 4 bases not matched to a gene. The CDR3 loop spans 14 amino acids. This CDR3 is CASSRGQGKTEAFF. CDR3 coding DNA: TGTGCCAGCTCACGGGGACAGGGGAAGACTGAAGCTTTCTTT.

The J gene is TRBJ1-4, the V gene TRBV14, with D possibly matching TRBD1 (6 bases). Germline V gene sequence: CDR1 SGHDN, CDR2 FVKESK. The CDR3 covers 20 residues. V was cut by 0 bases and J by 0 bases, with 20 bases left in between. The CDR3 loop reads CASSQDQWGPMGATNEKLFF. In DNA form, the CDR3 reads TGTGCCAGCAGCCAAGATCAATGGGGGCCCATGGGGGCAACTAATGAAAAACTGTTTTTT.

This chain uses TRBV5-1 with TRBJ1-5, with no clear D. CDR1 is SGHRS, CDR2 YFSETQ, per germline. The CDR3 runs 15 residues. Trimming took off 0 bases at V and 0 bases at J, with 7 bases between the two ends. The CDR3 region has the DNA TGCGCCAGCAGCTTGGCCGTCGGTAGCAATCAGCCCCAGCATTTT. Protein product: CASSLAVGSNQPQHF.

This sequence joins TRBV16 and TRBJ2-1; 14 bases line up with TRBD2. V lost 4 bases to trimming and J lost 2 bases; unmatched junction nucleotides: 16. The CDR3 loop spans 21 amino acids. Germline V gene sequence: CDR1 KGHSY, CDR2 FQNENV. CDR3 DNA sequence: TGTGCCAGCAGCCCTCCCGGAATTTTGACTAGCGGGGGGGCTACCTACAATGAGCAGTTCTTC. It yields the protein CASSPPGILTSGGATYNEQFF.

The V call is TRBV5-1, the J call TRBJ2-1; D call uncertain. V lost 6 bases and J 9 bases, leaving 22 bases between the germline ends. This CDR3 has 15 residues. From germline, CDR1 is SGHRS and CDR2 YFSETQ. The CDR3 DNA reads TGCGCCAGCACCACTGCCCCTAATAGCCTCCCTGAGCAGTTCTTC. This encodes CASTTAPNSLPEQFF. The full variable domain, completed using reference TRBV5-1 and TRBJ2-1, is KAGVTQTPRYLIKTRGQQVTLSCSPISGHRSVSWYQQTPGQGLQFLFEYFSETQRNKGNFPGRFSGRQFSNSRSEMNVSTLELGDSALYLCASTTAPNSLPEQFFGPGTRLTVL.

The genes are TRBV5-6 and TRBJ2-5, with D perhaps TRBD1 (5 bases). With 3 bases removed from V and 1 base from J, the gap between germline ends came to 7 bases. CDR3 length: 13 amino acids. Germline CDR1 SGHDT, CDR2 YYEEEE. The CDR3 sequence is CASSSRGQETQYF. CDR3 in DNA: TGTGCCAGCAGCTCTAGGGGCCAAGAGACCCAGTACTTC.

This clone was recorded at least ten times. This rearrangement joins TRBV29-1 to TRBJ1-1; D possibly corresponds to TRBD1 (6 bases). V lost 7 bases and J lost 10, with 13 bases in between. CDR3 length: 10 amino acids. Germline V gene sequence: CDR1 SQVTM, CDR2 ANQGSEA. This CDR3 is CSAVIQGAFF. CDR3 in DNA: TGCAGCGCTGTGATACAGGGAGCTTTCTTT. Using reference TRBV29-1 and TRBJ1-1 for the parts outside the CDR3, the full variable domain is SAVISQKPSRDICQRGTSLTIQCQVDSQVTMMFWYRQQPGQSLTLIATANQGSEATYESGFVIDKFPISRPNLTFSTLTVSNMSPEDSSIYLCSAVIQGAFFGQGTRLTVV.

The V gene is TRBV7-3, the J gene TRBJ2-2; 8 bases are a match to TRBD1. The germline V gene encodes CDR1 SGHTA and CDR2 FQGTGA. V gave up 3 bases and J gave up 4 bases; unmatched junction bases: 10. This CDR3 contains 17 residues. CDR3 bases: TGTGCCAGCAGCTTCCCTAAGAGGACAGGGTTCACCGGGGAGCTGTTTTTT. Translated, it gives CASSFPKRTGFTGELFF. Together with reference TRBV7-3 and TRBJ2-2, the CDR3 gives the full variable domain: GAGVSQTPSNKVTEKGKYVELRCDPISGHTALYWYRQSLGQGPEFLIYFQGTGAADDSGLPNDRFFAVRPEGSVSTLKIQRTERGDSAVYLCASSFPKRTGFTGELFFGEGSRLTVL.

In this sample, this clone turned up once. This chain uses TRBV4-1 with TRBJ2-1; maybe TRBD2 (6 bases). V gave up 2 bases and J gave up 7 bases, with 18 bases separating them. The CDR3 covers 16 residues. CDR1 and CDR2 (germline): MGHRA, YSYEKL. CDR3 protein: CASSQRGPSAGNEQFF. The CDR3 DNA reads TGCGCCAGCAGCCAAAGGGGCCCTTCCGCGGGGAATGAGCAGTTCTTC.

The chain couples TRBV5-1 to TRBJ1-1; perhaps TRBD1 as D (6 bases). Germline assignment: CDR1 SGHRS and CDR2 YFSETQ. The ends were cut back, 0 bases at V and 2 bases at J, with 8 bases in the middle. The CDR3 contains 14 residues. In DNA, the CDR3 is TGCGCCAGCAGCTTGGGGGACAAAAACACTGAAGCTTTCTTT. It codes for CASSLGDKNTEAFF.

The rearrangement links TRBV19 to TRBJ2-5, with TRBD1 as a possible D gene (6 bases). CDR3 size: 14 residues. Germline CDR1 and CDR2: LNHDA and SQIVND (reference sequence). Trimming removed 6 bases at V and 1 base at J, with 12 bases between. The CDR3: CASRVTGGQETQYF. The CDR3 coding sequence is TGTGCCAGTAGAGTGACAGGTGGCCAAGAGACCCAGTACTTC. The whole variable domain, filled in from reference TRBV19 and TRBJ2-5, reads DGGITQSPKYLFRKEGQNVTLSCEQNLNHDAMYWYRQDPGQGLRLIYYSQIVNDFQKGDIAEGYSVSREKKESFPLTVTSAQKNPTAFYLCASRVTGGQETQYFGPGTRLLVL.

This clone was counted a single time. This sequence joins TRBV10-3 and TRBJ2-1, with D tentatively TRBD1 (5 bases). With 8 bases removed from V and 6 bases from J, the gap between germline ends came to 17 bases. The CDR3 is made up of 14 amino acids. The germline V gene has CDR1 ENHRY and CDR2 SYGVKD. The CDR3 loop reads CAIGLGLESNEQFF. The DNA for the CDR3 is TGTGCCATCGGCTTGGGGCTGGAGAGCAATGAGCAGTTCTTC.

The rearrangement uses TRBV5-1 and TRBJ2-7; 7 positions agree with TRBD2. Germline V lookup: CDR1 SGHRS, CDR2 YFSETQ. This CDR3 comprises 17 residues. V gave up 1 base and J gave up 0 bases; unmatched junction bases: 10. Written as DNA, the CDR3 is TGCGCCAGCAGCTTGAACCCAGCGGGATCGAGCTCCTACGAGCAGTACTTC. It encodes CASSLNPAGSSSYEQYF.

The chain has TRBV11-3 and TRBJ2-1; 8 bases map to TRBD2. Per the germline V gene, CDR1 is SGHNT and CDR2 is YENEEA. This CDR3 comprises 15 residues. V shed 1 base and J 7 bases; nucleotides not matched to a gene: 6. Here the CDR3 DNA reads TGTGCCAGCAGCTTAGGAGGGACTAGGAGGAATGAGCAGTTCTTC. Its translation is CASSLGGTRRNEQFF.